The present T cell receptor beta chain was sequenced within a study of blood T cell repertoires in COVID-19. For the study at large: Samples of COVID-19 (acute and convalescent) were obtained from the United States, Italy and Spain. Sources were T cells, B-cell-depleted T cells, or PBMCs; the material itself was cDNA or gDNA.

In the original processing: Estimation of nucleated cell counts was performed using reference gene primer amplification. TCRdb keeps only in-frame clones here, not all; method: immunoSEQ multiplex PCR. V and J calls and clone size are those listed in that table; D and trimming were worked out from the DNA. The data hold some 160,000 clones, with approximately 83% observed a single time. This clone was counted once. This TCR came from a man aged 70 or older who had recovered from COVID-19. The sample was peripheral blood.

CDR3 region: CASSEVKTTFADTIYF. The CDR3 DNA is TGCGCCAGCAGCGAAGTGAAAACGACCTTCGCGGACACCATATATTTT. The V call is TRBV4-1, the J call TRBJ1-3; D unclear. In germline, CDR1 is MGHRA, CDR2 YSYEKL. This CDR3 is 16 amino acids long. V was cut by 5 bases and J by 8 bases, with 22 bases left in between.